This entry concerns a single TCR beta chain. No antigen is known for it. No clone much larger than this one lies a single base away; base qualities are absent. The CDR3 regions of human TCRbeta chains were analyzed by immunosequencing. Processing in the source paper ran as follows. TCRs in the repertoires were compared against a reference library of SARS-CoV-2-specific TCRs that had been generated with the MIRA antigen-specificity platform. Breadth was defined as the fraction of unique TCRs that were SARS-CoV-2-associated. Depth was defined as the fraction of total T cells that were SARS-CoV-2-associated. Using the MIRA data, each spike-specific TCR was mapped to the spike region that the TCR reacts to and placed in a CD4 or CD8 class. Log10-transformed breadth and depth values were compared by one-way ANOVA with Sidak's multiple comparisons tests. Here the immuneACCESS table is served through TCRdb, limited to in-frame sequences with V and J called. Missing clones are a known gap in these copies; in checked studies unresolved V genes cover under half, and the rest lacks a known reason. For V, J and clone size, that table is used; D and trimming come from the DNA. Here the sample has more than 95,000 clones; 70% to 90% occur a single time. Roughly 2.6% of the sample belongs to the ten largest clones.

Taken from cysteine to phenylalanine, the CDR3 has 10 residues. Just CDR3 DNA is preserved here, 30 bases in frame from base 1. CDR1 DFQATT and CDR2 SNEGSKA are derived from the germline V gene (reference sequence). V sheds 5 bases and J sheds 7 bases, leaving 8 bases between their ends. This sample is part of a study of T cell responses to AZD1222 COVID-19 vaccine (dated by TCRdb to about 2021). For the wider study: AZD1222 recipients given second doses at about 4 weeks or at about 12 weeks were pooled, since spike-specific TCR depth and breadth were not found to differ between the two schedules. Trial participants were enrolled into age subgroups of 18-55, 56-69 and 70-plus years, which contained roughly 140, 27 and 60 TCR-sequenced participants, respectively. TCR sequencing covered 230 to 250 trial participants: approximately 200 given two doses of AZD1222 and 26 given two doses of MenACWY control vaccine. General study outcomes and caveats: After two AZD1222 doses, spike-specific TCR breadth and depth were significantly higher than at day 0 and than in MenACWY recipients. Participants were mostly white British, with more females than males. The authors suggested clonal diversity may have been underestimated. The 56-69-year group was small, and its depth increase did not reach significance, likely because of low power. Reportedly, close to half of the unique spike-specific TCRs recognized epitopes lying outside the regions that are mutated in the B.1.351 and B.1.1.7 variants. CD4 TCRs associated with the vaccine covered the entire spike protein, and the dominant responses were in regions 160-218 and 743-854. Conclusions about previously exposed vaccinees are limited, since just a handful of AZD1222 recipients were seropositive for SARS-CoV-2 at baseline. Because no day 14 peak-response samples were available, repertoires were characterized only after the peak T cell response.

What the time point label conveys for this sample: baseline before first vaccination. Samples from vaccinated people were obtained from the UK trials COV001 and COV002, which included a single-blind randomized controlled phase 2/3 trial of AZD1222 (ChAdOx1 nCoV-19) in healthy adults. For TCRbeta chain sequencing, PBMC samples were collected from trial participants at day 0 and at day 28 after the second dose. This receptor was obtained from an adult in good health. The V gene is TRBV20-1 and the J gene is TRBJ1-2, with no confident D gene call. Sequencing used peripheral blood, obtained on day 0 of AZD1222 vaccination. CDR3 loop: CSAAPGGYTF. The nucleotide sequence is TGCAGTGCTGCCCCTGGTGGCTACACCTTC.